Detailed here is one TCR beta chain. Its antigen is not identified. This sample includes further DNA sequences coding for the same CDR3. CDR3 length: 14 amino acids. With 1 base removed from V and 4 bases from J, the gap between germline ends came to 11 bases. In germline, CDR1 is SNHLY, CDR2 FYNNEI. The data were taken from a study of shared clonotypes between healthy human individuals. The deep-level immunoSEQ assay was used. Sequencing was performed with immunoSEQ multiplex PCR; in TCRdb, only in-frame clones are kept and a portion is missing. The table shows about 660,000 clones, with over 65% occurring only once. Study-level points and caveats: Collection of samples was limited to blood; tissue repertoires likely differ. Roughly 4.6% of naive CD4 clonotypes were common to a handful of donors. Memory subsets generally showed lower estimated richness than naive subsets.

This rearrangement joins TRBV2 to TRBJ2-7; D gene unclear. This TCR came from a woman in her 30s in good health. Material for sequencing was memory CD4+ T cells sorted from blood. As to subset: CD45RA-negative fraction. CDR3 nucleotides: TGTGCCAGCAGTGAAGAGGGCGGTGGGTACGAGCAGTACTTC. Its translation is CASSEEGGGYEQYF.